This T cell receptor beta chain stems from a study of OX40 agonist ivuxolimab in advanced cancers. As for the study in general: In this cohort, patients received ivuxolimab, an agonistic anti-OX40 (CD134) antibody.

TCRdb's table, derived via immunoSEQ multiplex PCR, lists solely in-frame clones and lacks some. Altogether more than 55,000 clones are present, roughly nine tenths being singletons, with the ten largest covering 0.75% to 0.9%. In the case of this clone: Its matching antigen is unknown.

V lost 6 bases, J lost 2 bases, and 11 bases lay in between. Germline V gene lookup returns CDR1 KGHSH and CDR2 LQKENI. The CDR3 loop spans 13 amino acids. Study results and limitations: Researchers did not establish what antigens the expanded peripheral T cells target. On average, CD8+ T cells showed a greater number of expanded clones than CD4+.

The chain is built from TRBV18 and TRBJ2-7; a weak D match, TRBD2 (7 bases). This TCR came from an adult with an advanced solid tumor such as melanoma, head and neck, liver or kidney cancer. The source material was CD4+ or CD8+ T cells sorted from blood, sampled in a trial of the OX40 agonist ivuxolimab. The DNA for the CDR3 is TGTGCCAGCTCCCAGGGGAGGGCCTACGAGCAGTACTTC. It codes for CASSQGRAYEQYF.